A single sample gave rise to the 6 T cell receptor beta chains below, sequenced in a study of blood T cell repertoires in COVID-19. The data were produced by immunoSEQ multiplex PCR, yet TCRdb's version contains in-frame clones alone and is incomplete. The sample holds some 230,000 clones, approximately 81% seen once. Sample: peripheral blood. The receptors here all came from a middle-aged man who had recovered from COVID-19.

V and J are TRBV28 and TRBJ2-5, with 11 bases that match TRBD2. V trimming: 3 bases; J trimming: 3 bases; junction bases outside the gene matches: 3. The CDR3 is 15 residues long. CDR1 and CDR2 (germline): MDHEN, SYDVKM. The DNA of the CDR3 is TGTGCCAGCAGTTTTCTGACTAGCGGGAAAGAGACCCAGTACTTC. Its protein is CASSFLTSGKETQYF.

V and J are TRBV29-1 and TRBJ2-7, with 7 bases fitting TRBD2. Trimming cost V 6 bases and J 9 bases; bases outside gene matches: 8. The CDR3 has 11 residues. Germline CDR1 reads SQVTM; CDR2 reads ANQGSEA. The CDR3 DNA reads as TGCAGCGTCCTTTCAGGGAGGGTGCAGTACTTC. Its protein is CSVLSGRVQYF.

This rearrangement joins TRBV27 to TRBJ2-7; the match to TRBD1 covers 7 bases. The CDR3 spans 14 residues. In germline, CDR1 is MNHEY, CDR2 SMNVEV (reference sequence). V lost 2 bases, J lost 5 bases, and 6 bases stayed unmatched. The CDR3 is CASSLQQGIHEQYF. The CDR3 DNA sequence: TGTGCCAGCAGTTTACAACAGGGGATCCACGAGCAGTACTTC.

This clone was seen just once. The CDR3 nucleotides read TGCGCCAGCAGCCTGATCGGCAATGAGCAGTTCTTC. Encoded protein: CASSLIGNEQFF. The V and J genes are TRBV5-1 and TRBJ2-1; no definite D call. The CDR3 length is 12 residues. Germline CDR1 reads SGHRS; CDR2 reads YFSETQ. Deletions cut 4 bases from V and 6 bases from J, with 8 bases between.

The J gene is TRBJ2-1, the V gene TRBV7-9, with 11 bases aligning to TRBD2. The CDR3 length is 16 residues. V was pared by 3 bases and J by 12 bases, with 13 bases of the junction left unmatched. CDR1 SEHNR and CDR2 FQNEAQ come from the germline V gene (reference sequence). In DNA, the CDR3 is TGTGCCAGCAGCTTTAGGTCTAGCGGGAGGCACCTCATGCAGTTCTTC. Its translation: CASSFRSSGRHLMQFF.

The genes are TRBV30 and TRBJ1-1; possible D gene TRBD1, 5 bases. Trimming removed 8 bases at V and 6 bases at J, with 10 bases between. Germline CDR1 reads GTSNPN; CDR2 reads SVGIG (reference sequence). The CDR3 length is 10 residues. CDR3 in amino acids: CASREAEAFF. CDR3 nucleotide sequence: TGTGCCAGCAGGGAGGCTGAAGCTTTCTTT.